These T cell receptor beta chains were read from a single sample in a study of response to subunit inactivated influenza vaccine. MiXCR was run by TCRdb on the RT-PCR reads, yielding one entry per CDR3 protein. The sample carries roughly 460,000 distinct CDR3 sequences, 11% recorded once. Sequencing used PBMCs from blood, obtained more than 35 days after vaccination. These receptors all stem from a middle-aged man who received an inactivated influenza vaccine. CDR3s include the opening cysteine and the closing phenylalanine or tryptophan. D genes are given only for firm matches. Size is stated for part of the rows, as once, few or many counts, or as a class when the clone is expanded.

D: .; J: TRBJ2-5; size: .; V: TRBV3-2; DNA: TGTGCCAGCAGCCAAACTAGCGGGAGAATCGGAGAGACCCAGTACTTC; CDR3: CASSQTSGRIGETQYF
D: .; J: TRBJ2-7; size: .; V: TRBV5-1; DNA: TGCGCCAGCAGCTTGGCTAGACAGGCCCTGAGCTCCTACGAGCAGTACTTC; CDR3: CASSLARQALSSYEQYF
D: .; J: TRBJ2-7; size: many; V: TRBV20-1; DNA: TGCAGTGCTAGAGGAAGCTACGAGCAGTACTTC; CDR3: CSARGSYEQYF
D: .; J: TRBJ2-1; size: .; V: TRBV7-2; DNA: TGTGCCAGCAGCTTAAGTTCCTATGAGCAGTTCTTC; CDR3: CASSLSSYEQFF
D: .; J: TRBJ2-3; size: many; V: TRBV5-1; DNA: TGCGCCAGCAGCGAGCCCGGGTACACATTGGGCACAGATACGCAGTATTTT; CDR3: CASSEPGYTLGTDTQYF
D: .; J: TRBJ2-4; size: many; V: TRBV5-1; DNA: TGCGCCAGCAGCTCTGGACTGCAAGTAAACATTCAGTACTTC; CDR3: CASSSGLQVNIQYF
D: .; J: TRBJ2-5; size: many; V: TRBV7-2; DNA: TGTGCCAGCAGCCTCTTTGAGACCCAGTACTTC; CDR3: CASSLFETQYF
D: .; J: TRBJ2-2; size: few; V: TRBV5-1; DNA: TGCGCCAGCTCAGACCGACAGAACACCGGGGAGCTGTTTTTT; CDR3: CASSDRQNTGELFF
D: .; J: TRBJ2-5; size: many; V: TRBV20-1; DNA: TGCAGTGCCGACGACACCCTAGGGGAGACCCAGTACTTC; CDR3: CSADDTLGETQYF
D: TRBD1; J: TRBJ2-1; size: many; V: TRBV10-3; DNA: TGTGCCATCAGTGAGTATCGGACAGGGGCGGATGAGCAGTTCTTC; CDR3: CAISEYRTGADEQFF
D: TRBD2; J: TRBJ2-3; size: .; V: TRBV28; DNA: TGTGCCAGCAGTTCCCCGGGACTAGCGGGATTAGAAGATACGCAGTATTTT; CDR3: CASSSPGLAGLEDTQYF
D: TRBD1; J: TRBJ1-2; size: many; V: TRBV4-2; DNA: TGTGCCAGCAGTCCAACGGGACAGATGAACACTTATGGCTACACCTTC; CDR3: CASSPTGQMNTYGYTF
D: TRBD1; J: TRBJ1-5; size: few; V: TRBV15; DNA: TGTGCCACCAGCAGCCGGGACAGGGTCAATCAGCCCCAGCATTTT; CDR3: CATSSRDRVNQPQHF
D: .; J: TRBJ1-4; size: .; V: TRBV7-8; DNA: TGTGCCAGCAGCTTAGGGACAGCAGAAAAACTGTTTTTT; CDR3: CASSLGTAEKLFF
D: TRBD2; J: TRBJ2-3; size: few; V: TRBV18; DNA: TGTGCCAGCTCACCGGGCGGGGGGGCCGGAGATACGCAGTATTTT; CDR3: CASSPGGGAGDTQYF
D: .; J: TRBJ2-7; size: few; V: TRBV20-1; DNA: TGCAGTGCCTCCGTCCCTATAGGCGAGCAGTACTTC; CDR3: CSASVPIGEQYF
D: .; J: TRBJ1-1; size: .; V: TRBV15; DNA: TGTGCCACCAGCGGAAAAGTAAGGGGTGAAGCTTTCTTT; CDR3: CATSGKVRGEAFF
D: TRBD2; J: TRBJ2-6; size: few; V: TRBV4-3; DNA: TGCGCCAGCAGCCAAGATGCGGGGGCTGGGGCCAACGTCCTGACTTTC; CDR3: CASSQDAGAGANVLTF
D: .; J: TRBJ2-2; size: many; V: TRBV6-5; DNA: TGTGCCAGCAGGTTACTCCCAGGGGACACCGGGGAGCTGTTTTTT; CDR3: CASRLLPGDTGELFF
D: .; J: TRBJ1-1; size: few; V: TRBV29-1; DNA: TGCAGCGCCGAGGACATATCGAACACTGAGGCTTTCTTT; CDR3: CSAEDISNTEAFF
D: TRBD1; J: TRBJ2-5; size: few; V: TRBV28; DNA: TGTGCCAGCAGCCGGACAGGGCCCGAGACCCAGTACTTC; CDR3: CASSRTGPETQYF
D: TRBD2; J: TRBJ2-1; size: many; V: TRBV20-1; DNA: TGCAGTGCTTCGAGGAGCGGGGGGGAATACAATGAGCAGTTCTTC; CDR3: CSASRSGGEYNEQFF
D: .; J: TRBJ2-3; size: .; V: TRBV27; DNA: TGTGCCAGCTCCAATCGGGGCACAGATACGCAGTATTTT; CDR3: CASSNRGTDTQYF
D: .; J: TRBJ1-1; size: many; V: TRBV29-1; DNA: TGCAGCGTTGAGGAGGGTATAGGCACTGAAGCTTTCTTT; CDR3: CSVEEGIGTEAFF
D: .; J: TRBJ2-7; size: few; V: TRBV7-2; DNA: TGTGCCAGCAGCCTCCTTGGGGTAGGTCACGAGCAGTACTTC; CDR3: CASSLLGVGHEQYF
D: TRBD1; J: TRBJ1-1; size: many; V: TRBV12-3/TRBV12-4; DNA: TGTGCCAGCAGGCGGACAGGGGAAACTGAAGCTTTCTTT; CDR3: CASRRTGETEAFF
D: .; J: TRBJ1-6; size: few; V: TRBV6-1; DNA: TGTGCCAGCAGGCCGGCTCGGGGCCATAATTCACCCCTCCACTTT; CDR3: CASRPARGHNSPLHF
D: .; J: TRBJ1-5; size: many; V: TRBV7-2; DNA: TGTGCCAGCAGTTTAGCGGGGGGCAATCAGCCCCAGCATTTT; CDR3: CASSLAGGNQPQHF
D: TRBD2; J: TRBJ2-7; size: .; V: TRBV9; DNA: TGTGCCAGCGGCGGACTAGCGGGACCCTACGAGCAGTACTTC; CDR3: CASGGLAGPYEQYF
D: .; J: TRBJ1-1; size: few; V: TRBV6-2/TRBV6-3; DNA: TGTGCCAGCAGTTACTCGTCGTACACTGAAGCTTTCTTT; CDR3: CASSYSSYTEAFF
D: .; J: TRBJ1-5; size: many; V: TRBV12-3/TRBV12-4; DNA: TGTGCCAGCAGTTTGACCCGGGATCAGCCCCAGCATTTT; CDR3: CASSLTRDQPQHF
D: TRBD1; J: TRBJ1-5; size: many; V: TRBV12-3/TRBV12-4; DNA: TGTGCCAGCAGTGGAACAAGTGTAGACAGGGGGAGGCAGCCCCAGCATTTT; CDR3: CASSGTSVDRGRQPQHF
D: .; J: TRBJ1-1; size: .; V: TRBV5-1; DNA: TGCGCCAGCAGCTCGACAGTGTTGGGAGACACTGAAGCTTTCTTT; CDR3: CASSSTVLGDTEAFF